The 13 T cell receptor beta chains below were found in one sample sequenced in a study of shared clonotypes between healthy human individuals. The assay was immunoSEQ multiplex PCR, and TCRdb's table has in-frame clones only and misses some. This table holds around 2.1 million clones, 90% to 96% found once. Sequenced sample: naive CD4+ T cells sorted from blood. Subset given: CD45RA+ positively selected. These receptors all come from a young man in good health.

The chain employs TRBV12-2 and TRBJ2-7; the table's D call, TRBD2, has no DNA check behind it. TRBV12-2 is deemed a pseudogene. There are 16 residues in the CDR3. The CDR3, as DNA: TGTGCAAGTCGCTTAGCGCGGCGGCGGGAGCTCTACGAGCAGTACTTC. Translation gives CASRLARRRELYEQYF.

This rearrangement joins TRBV10-3 to TRBJ2-1; TRBD1 is a possible D gene (5 bases). V shed 4 bases and J shed 10 bases, with 11 bases lying between them. This CDR3 region has 12 residues. Germline V lookup: CDR1 ENHRY, CDR2 SYGVKD. The CDR3 nucleotides read TGTGCCATCAGTGTAGGGGCCCACGAGCAGTTCTTC. Its protein is CAISVGAHEQFF.

CDR3 nucleotide sequence: TGCGCCAGCAGCCAAGAACCTTTTAATCAGCCCCAGCATTTT. Its protein is CASSQEPFNQPQHF. This sequence joins TRBV4-3 and TRBJ1-5; no clear D. The germline gives CDR1 LGHNA, CDR2 YSLEER. V was cut by 0 bases and J by 4 bases, with 7 bases left in between. The length of the CDR3 is 14 residues.

As regards this clone: The germline gene is not matched at one end of the junction; a read error may be the cause. V usage is TRBV7-7 and J usage is TRBJ2-5; a possible D gene is TRBD1 (5 bases). The CDR3 has 13 residues. Germline loops: CDR1 SSHAT, CDR2 FNYEAQ (reference sequence). The CDR3 loop is CASSSRAGETQYF. The DNA for the CDR3 is TGTGCTAGCAGTTCCAGAGCAGGGGAGACCCAGTACTTC.

The chain couples TRBV29-1 to TRBJ2-4, with a tentative D call TRBD2 (5 bases). Germline CDR1 is SQVTM and CDR2 is ANQGSEA. This CDR3 is built from 13 residues. V lost 1 base and J 6 bases, leaving 10 bases between the germline ends. The CDR3 region is CSVEGGLTNIQYF. The DNA of the CDR3 is TGCAGCGTTGAAGGCGGGTTGACAAACATTCAGTACTTC.

The rearrangement links TRBV29-1 to TRBJ1-2; 8 nucleotides match TRBD1. This CDR3 has 12 residues. V gave up 6 bases and J gave up 8 bases; unmatched junction bases: 8. Germline V gene data show CDR1 as SQVTM and CDR2 as ANQGSEA. This CDR3 reads CSVADRVYGYTF. As DNA, the CDR3 is TGCAGCGTCGCGGACAGGGTGTACGGCTACACCTTC.

Of note for this clone: The identical CDR3 is also encoded by other nucleotide sequences in the sample. This chain connects TRBV10-3 to TRBJ1-6; D perhaps matches TRBD1 (5 bases). Between the trimmed V and J ends, which lost 3 bases and 9 bases, there was a span of 6 bases. CDR1 and CDR2 (germline): ENHRY, SYGVKD. CDR3 length: 12 amino acids. The CDR3 bases are TGTGCCATCAGTGATGGGGGTTCACCCCTCCACTTT. Protein product: CAISDGGSPLHF.

The chain combines TRBV29-1 with TRBJ1-5; no definite D call. Germline values: CDR1 SQVTM, CDR2 ANQGSEA. Trimming stripped 4 bases from V and 4 bases from J, with 11 bases between. The CDR3 is made up of 13 amino acids. CDR3 protein: CSVVEGTNQPQHF. The CDR3 region has the DNA TGCAGCGTTGTAGAGGGAACGAATCAGCCCCAGCATTTT.

The rearrangement links TRBV10-1 to TRBJ2-2; 11 bases map to TRBD1. V trimming: 6 bases; J trimming: 8 bases; junction bases outside the gene matches: 5. This CDR3 spans 14 amino acids. In germline, CDR1 is WNHNN, CDR2 SYGVQD (reference sequence). The CDR3 protein is CASSGQGAPGELFF. CDR3 bases: TGCGCCAGCAGCGGACAGGGGGCGCCGGGGGAGCTGTTTTTT.

This clone was detected a few times. This chain uses TRBV30 with TRBJ1-3; TRBD1 might be the D (5 bases). Trimming cost V 4 bases and J 1 base, with 11 bases left between them. CDR3 size: 14 residues. The V gene's germline CDR1 is GTSNPN and CDR2 SVGIG (reference sequence). DNA for the CDR3: TGTGCCTGGAAGGGAGGACATTCTGGAAACACCATATATTTT. Translated: CAWKGGHSGNTIYF.

J is TRBJ2-3 and V is TRBV27; no clear D gene. V gave up 3 bases and J gave up 1 base, with 8 bases separating them. This CDR3 region has 14 residues. Germline V gene sequence: CDR1 MNHEY, CDR2 SMNVEV (reference sequence). The DNA for the CDR3 is TGTGCCAGCAGTTTTTTGTGGGGCACAGATACGCAGTATTTT. This codes for CASSFLWGTDTQYF.

The chain recombines TRBV2 with TRBJ2-5; 7 bases map to TRBD2. CDR3 length equals 16 residues. The junction had 14 bases not matched to a gene; V was cut back by 5 bases and J by 5 bases. Per germline, CDR1 SNHLY and CDR2 FYNNEI. This chain's CDR3 is CASSPWEGKIVETQYF. The DNA of the CDR3 is TGTGCCAGCAGTCCTTGGGAGGGAAAGATAGTGGAGACCCAGTACTTC.

The gene calls are TRBV7-9 and TRBJ1-2, with 7 bases lining up with TRBD1. This CDR3 region has 13 residues. Germline loops: CDR1 SEHNR, CDR2 FQNEAQ (reference sequence). Trimming at V came to 1 base and at J to 10 bases, leaving 6 bases not matched to a gene. The CDR3 region has the DNA TGTGCCAGCAGCTTAGTATTTCAGGGGGACTACACCTTC. Translated, it gives CASSLVFQGDYTF.